The 8 T cell receptor beta chains given below trace back to one sample, sequenced in a study of long-term antiretroviral therapy in people with HIV. They ran version v3.0 of the immunoSEQ assay at survey level. Sequencing was performed with immunoSEQ multiplex PCR; in TCRdb, only in-frame clones are kept and a portion is missing. In the table there are 25,000 to 35,000 clones, almost 95% of which are singletons. Sequences were derived from unsorted PBMCs, sampled 7.4 years after starting antiretroviral therapy. Every receptor here comes from a middle-aged man with HIV.

The chain recombines TRBV11-3 with TRBJ2-3; 9 nucleotides match TRBD2. The CDR3 loop spans 19 amino acids. V shed 6 bases, J shed 0 bases, and the junction held 16 bases outside the gene matches. Germline loops: CDR1 SGHNT, CDR2 YENEEA. This chain's CDR3 is CASRVAGAFRNASTDTQYF. The CDR3 nucleotides read TGTGCCAGCAGGGTAGCGGGGGCATTCCGAAACGCTAGCACAGATACGCAGTATTTT.

V usage is TRBV7-2 and J usage is TRBJ1-6; 7 bases are shared with TRBD1. Germline V gene lookup returns CDR1 SGHTA and CDR2 FQGNSA. The CDR3 has 17 amino acids. J lost 4 bases, V lost 5 bases, and 11 bases had no gene match. The CDR3 sequence is CASSPGGRGGYNSPLHF. CDR3 coding DNA: TGTGCCAGCAGCCCAGGGGGTCGTGGCGGATATAATTCACCCCTCCACTTT. Variable domain in full (rest from reference TRBV7-2 and TRBJ1-6): GAGVSQSPSNKVTEKGKDVELRCDPISGHTALYWYRQSLGQGLEFLIYFQGNSAPDKSGLPSDRFSAERTGGSVSTLTIQRTQQEDSAVYLCASSPGGRGGYNSPLHFGNGTRLTVT.

The chain has TRBV5-1 and TRBJ2-3; perhaps D is TRBD1 or TRBD2 (7 bases each). Looked up from germline, CDR1 is SGHRS and CDR2 is YFSETQ. V lost 0 bases, J lost 5 bases, and 22 bases lay in between. The CDR3 has 18 residues. The CDR3 region has the DNA TGCGCCAGCAGCTTGGCCCGGTGGGGGGGACAGATAAGAGATACGCAGTATTTT. Its translation is CASSLARWGGQIRDTQYF.

This clone came up once. The chain uses TRBV5-4 and TRBJ2-2; 9 nucleotides align to TRBD2. This CDR3 contains 16 residues. V was clipped by 0 bases and J by 14 bases; unmatched bases: 14. CDR1 is SGHNT and CDR2 is YYREEE in the germline V gene (reference sequence). CDR3 loop: CASSLVAGATPAPLFF. The CDR3 nucleotides are TGTGCCAGCAGCTTGGTAGCGGGGGCGACCCCTGCGCCCCTGTTTTTT.

The V and J genes are TRBV27 and TRBJ1-2; 7 bases are a match to TRBD1. The CDR3 loop spans 15 amino acids. V was clipped by 6 bases and J by 2 bases; unmatched bases: 9. Germline assignment: CDR1 MNHEY and CDR2 SMNVEV (reference sequence). Here the CDR3 reads CASSPFSGGNYGYTF. The DNA of the CDR3 is TGTGCCAGCAGCCCCTTTTCAGGGGGGAACTATGGCTACACCTTC.

The V gene is TRBV7-6, the J gene TRBJ2-1; D perhaps matches TRBD2 (5 bases). The CDR3 covers 12 residues. Trimming took off 0 bases at V and 8 bases at J, with 5 bases between the two ends. Germline CDR1 is SGHVS and CDR2 is FNYEAQ. The CDR3 region is CASSLARDEQFF. The CDR3 DNA reads as TGTGCCAGCAGCTTAGCGCGGGATGAGCAGTTCTTC.

This sequence joins TRBV30 and TRBJ1-5; D may be TRBD1 (5 bases). The CDR3 is 14 residues long. The germline V gene has CDR1 GTSNPN and CDR2 SVGIG (reference sequence). Between the trimmed V and J ends, which lost 4 bases and 4 bases, there was a span of 14 bases. The CDR3 spells CAWTRDGGNQPQHF. CDR3 nucleotide sequence: TGTGCCTGGACCCGGGACGGGGGTAATCAGCCCCAGCATTTT. The variable domain in full, completed from reference TRBV30 and TRBJ1-5, reads SQTIHQWPATLVQPVGSPLSLECTVEGTSNPNLYWYRQAAGRGLQLLFYSVGIGQISSEVPQNLSASRPQDRQFILSSKKLLLSDSGFYLCAWTRDGGNQPQHFGDGTRLSIL.

The chain links TRBV6-5 to TRBJ1-6; no definite D call. Germline values: CDR1 MNHEY, CDR2 SVGAGI. Deletions cut 6 bases from V and 12 bases from J, with 21 bases between. There are 15 residues in the CDR3. In nucleotides, the CDR3 is TGTGCCAGCAGCCGCGAGGACGGCCGTTGGCAACCCCTCCACTTT. This encodes CASSREDGRWQPLHF.